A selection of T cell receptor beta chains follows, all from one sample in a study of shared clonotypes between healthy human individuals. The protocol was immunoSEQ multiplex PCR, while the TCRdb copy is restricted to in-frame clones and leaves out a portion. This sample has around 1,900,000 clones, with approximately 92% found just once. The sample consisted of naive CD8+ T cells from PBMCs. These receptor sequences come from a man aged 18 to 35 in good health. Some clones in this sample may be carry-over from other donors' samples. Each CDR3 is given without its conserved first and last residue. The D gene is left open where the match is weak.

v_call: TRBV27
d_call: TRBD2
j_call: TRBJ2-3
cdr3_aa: ASSSGGSGSDTQY

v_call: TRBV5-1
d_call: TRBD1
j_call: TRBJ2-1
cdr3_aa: ASSLVGTGGYNEQF

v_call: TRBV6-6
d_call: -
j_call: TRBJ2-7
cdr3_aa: ASSYSEGGSSYEQY

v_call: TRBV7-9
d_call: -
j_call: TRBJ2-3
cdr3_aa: ASSPGLTDTQY

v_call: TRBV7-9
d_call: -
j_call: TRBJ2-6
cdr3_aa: ASSFPLSGSGANVLT

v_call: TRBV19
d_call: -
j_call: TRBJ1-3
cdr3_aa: ASSTFGSGNTIY

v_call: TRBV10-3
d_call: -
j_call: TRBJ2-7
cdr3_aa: AISESLGGASSYEQY

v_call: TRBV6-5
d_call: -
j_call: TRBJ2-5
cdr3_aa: ASSFGGETQY

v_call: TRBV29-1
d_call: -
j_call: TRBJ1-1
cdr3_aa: SVVGGSGAWMNTEAF

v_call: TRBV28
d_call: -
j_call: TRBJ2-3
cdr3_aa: ASSPRVVAQY

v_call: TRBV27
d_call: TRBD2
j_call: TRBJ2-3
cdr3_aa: ASTPTPTLAGASDTQY

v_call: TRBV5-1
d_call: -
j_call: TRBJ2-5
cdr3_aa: ASSLAPSGGGVGTQY

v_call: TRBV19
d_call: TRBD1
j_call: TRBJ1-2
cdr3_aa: ASSAGQGGSGYT

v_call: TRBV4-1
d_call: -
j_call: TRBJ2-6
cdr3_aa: ASSPGDKRAGANVLT

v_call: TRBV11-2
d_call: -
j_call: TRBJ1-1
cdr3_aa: ASSLGWTEPGTEAF

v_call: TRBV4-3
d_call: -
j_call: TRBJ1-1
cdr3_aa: ASSQDLGGGTEAF

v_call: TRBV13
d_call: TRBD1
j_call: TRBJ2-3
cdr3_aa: ASSPRTGADTQY

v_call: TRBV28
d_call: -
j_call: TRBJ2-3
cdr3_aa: ASSPQSGQPRRTDTQY